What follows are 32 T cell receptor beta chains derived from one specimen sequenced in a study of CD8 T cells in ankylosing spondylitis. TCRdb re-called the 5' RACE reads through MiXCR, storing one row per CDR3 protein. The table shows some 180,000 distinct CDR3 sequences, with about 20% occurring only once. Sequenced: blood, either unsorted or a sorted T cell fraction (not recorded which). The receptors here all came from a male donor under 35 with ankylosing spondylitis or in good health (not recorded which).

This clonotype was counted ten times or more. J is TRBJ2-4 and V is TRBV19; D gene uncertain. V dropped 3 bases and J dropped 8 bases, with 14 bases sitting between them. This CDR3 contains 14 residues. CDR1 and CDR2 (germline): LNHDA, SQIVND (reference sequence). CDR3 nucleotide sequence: TGTGCCAGTAGTATGATGGTTTCGAACGACATTCAGTACTTC. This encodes CASSMMVSNDIQYF.

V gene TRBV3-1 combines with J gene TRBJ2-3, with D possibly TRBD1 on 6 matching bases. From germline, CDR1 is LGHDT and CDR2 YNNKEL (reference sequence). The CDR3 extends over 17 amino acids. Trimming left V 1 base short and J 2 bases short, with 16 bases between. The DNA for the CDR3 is TGTGCCAGCAGCCAAGGAGTTCGCAGGGGATTCACAGATACGCAGTATTTT. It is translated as CASSQGVRRGFTDTQYF.

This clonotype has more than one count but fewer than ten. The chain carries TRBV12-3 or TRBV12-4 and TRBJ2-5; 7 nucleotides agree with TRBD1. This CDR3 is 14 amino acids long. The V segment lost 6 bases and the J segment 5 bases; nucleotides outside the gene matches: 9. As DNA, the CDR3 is TGTGCCAGCAGCGTGACAGGGTTCGGTGAGACCCAGTACTTC. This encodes CASSVTGFGETQYF.

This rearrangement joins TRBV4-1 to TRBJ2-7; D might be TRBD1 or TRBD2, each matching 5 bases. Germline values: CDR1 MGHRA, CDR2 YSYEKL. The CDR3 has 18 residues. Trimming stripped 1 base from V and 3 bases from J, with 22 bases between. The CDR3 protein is CASSQGGVRSGPFYEQYF. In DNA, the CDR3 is TGCGCCAGCAGCCAAGGAGGGGTACGTAGTGGACCATTCTACGAGCAGTACTTC.

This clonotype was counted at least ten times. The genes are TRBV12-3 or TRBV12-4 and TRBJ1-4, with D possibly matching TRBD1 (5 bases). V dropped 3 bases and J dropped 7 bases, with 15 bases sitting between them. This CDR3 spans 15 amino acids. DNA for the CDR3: TGTGCCAGCAGTTTTCTTTACGGGGGTGGTGAAAAACTGTTTTTT. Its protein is CASSFLYGGGEKLFF.

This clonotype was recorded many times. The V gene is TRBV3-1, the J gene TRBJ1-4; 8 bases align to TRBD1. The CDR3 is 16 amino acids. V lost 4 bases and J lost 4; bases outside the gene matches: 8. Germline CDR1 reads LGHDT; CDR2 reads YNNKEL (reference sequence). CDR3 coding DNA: TGTGCCAGCAGCCTCTTCGGACAGGGAAATAATGAAAAACTGTTTTTT. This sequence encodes CASSLFGQGNNEKLFF.

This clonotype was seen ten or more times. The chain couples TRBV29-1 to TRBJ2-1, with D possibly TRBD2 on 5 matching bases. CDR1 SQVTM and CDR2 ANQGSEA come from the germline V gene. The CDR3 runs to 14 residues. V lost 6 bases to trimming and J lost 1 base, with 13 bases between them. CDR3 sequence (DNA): TGCAGCGTCCCCACTCGAGGGTCCTACAATGAGCAGTTCTTC. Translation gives CSVPTRGSYNEQFF.

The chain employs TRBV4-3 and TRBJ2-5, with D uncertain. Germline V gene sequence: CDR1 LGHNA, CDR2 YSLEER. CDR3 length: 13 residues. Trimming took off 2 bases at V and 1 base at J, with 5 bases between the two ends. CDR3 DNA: TGCGCCAGCAGCCAATTTCCCCAAGAGACCCAGTACTTC. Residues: CASSQFPQETQYF.

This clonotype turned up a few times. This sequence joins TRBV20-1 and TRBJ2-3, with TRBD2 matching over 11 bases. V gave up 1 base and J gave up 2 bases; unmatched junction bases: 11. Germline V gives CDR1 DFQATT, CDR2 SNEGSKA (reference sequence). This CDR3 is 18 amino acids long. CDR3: CSARVIRTSGPVTDTQYF. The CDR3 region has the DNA TGCAGTGCTAGAGTCATTAGGACTAGCGGGCCTGTCACAGATACGCAGTATTTT.

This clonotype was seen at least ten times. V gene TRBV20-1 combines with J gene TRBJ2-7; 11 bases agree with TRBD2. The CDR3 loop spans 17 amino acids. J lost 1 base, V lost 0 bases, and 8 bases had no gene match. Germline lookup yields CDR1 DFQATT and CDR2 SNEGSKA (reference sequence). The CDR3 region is CSARDLVAGGPSYEQYF. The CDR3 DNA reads TGCAGTGCTAGAGATCTTGTAGCGGGAGGGCCTTCCTACGAGCAGTACTTC.

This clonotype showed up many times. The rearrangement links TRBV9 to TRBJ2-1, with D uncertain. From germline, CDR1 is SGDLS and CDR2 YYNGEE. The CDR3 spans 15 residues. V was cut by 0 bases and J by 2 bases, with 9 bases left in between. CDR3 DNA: TGTGCCAGCAGCGTAGGTGGCGGAACCTACAATGAGCAGTTCTTC. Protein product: CASSVGGGTYNEQFF.

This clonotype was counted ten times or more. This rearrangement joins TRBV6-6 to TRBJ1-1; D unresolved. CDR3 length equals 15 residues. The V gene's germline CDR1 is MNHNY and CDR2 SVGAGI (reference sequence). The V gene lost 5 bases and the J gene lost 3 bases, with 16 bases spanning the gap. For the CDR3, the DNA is TGTGCCAGCAGTGGCGGGCCTTCGGGCGACACTGAAGCTTTCTTT. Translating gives CASSGGPSGDTEAFF.

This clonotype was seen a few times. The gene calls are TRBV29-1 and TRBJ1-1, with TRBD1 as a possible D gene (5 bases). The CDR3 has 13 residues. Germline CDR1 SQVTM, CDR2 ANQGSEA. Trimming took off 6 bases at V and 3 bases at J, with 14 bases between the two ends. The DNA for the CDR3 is TGCAGCGTGGAGAGGGGCGTGGACACTGAAGCTTTCTTT. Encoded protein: CSVERGVDTEAFF.

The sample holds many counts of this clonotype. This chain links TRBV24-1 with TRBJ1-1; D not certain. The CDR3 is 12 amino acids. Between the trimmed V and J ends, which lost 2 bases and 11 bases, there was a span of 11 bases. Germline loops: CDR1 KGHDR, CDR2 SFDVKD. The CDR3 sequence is CATSDSFGWAFF. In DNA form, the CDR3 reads TGTGCCACCAGTGATTCCTTTGGATGGGCTTTCTTT.

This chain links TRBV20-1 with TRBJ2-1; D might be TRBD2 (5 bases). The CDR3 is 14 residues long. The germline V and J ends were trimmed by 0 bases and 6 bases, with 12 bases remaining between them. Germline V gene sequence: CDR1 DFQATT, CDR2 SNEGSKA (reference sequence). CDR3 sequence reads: CSARDRDYSNEQFF. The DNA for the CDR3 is TGCAGTGCTAGAGATCGCGACTACTCCAATGAGCAGTTCTTC.

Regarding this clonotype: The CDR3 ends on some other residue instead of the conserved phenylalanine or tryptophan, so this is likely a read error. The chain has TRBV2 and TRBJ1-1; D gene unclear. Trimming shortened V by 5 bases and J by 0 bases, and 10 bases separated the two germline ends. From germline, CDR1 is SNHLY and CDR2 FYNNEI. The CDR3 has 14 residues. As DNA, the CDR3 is TGTGCCAGCAGTCCGAATGCATTGAACACTGAAGCTTTCTGT. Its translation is CASSPNALNTEAFC.

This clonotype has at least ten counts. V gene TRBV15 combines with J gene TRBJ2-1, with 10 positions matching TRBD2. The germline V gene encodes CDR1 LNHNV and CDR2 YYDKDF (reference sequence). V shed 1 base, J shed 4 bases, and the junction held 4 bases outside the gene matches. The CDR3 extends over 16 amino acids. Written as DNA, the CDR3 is TGTGCCACCAGCAGAGCTAGCGGGAGTTCTTACAATGAGCAGTTCTTC. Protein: CATSRASGSSYNEQFF. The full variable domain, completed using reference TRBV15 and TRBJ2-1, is DAMVIQNPRYQVTQFGKPVTLSCSQTLNHNVMYWYQQKSSQAPKLLFHYYDKDFNNEADTPDNFQSRRPNTSFCFLDIRSPGLGDTAMYLCATSRASGSSYNEQFFGPGTRLTVL.

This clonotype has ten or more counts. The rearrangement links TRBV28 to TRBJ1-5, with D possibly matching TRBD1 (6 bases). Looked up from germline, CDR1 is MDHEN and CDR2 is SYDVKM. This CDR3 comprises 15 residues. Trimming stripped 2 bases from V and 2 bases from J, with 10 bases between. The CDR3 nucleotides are TGTGCCAGCAGTTTACGCTACAGGGGCAATCAGCCCCAGCATTTT. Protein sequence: CASSLRYRGNQPQHF.

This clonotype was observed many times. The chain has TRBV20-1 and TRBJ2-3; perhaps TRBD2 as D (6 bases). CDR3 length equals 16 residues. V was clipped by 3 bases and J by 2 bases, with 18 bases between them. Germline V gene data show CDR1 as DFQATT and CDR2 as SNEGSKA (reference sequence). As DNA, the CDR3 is TGCAGTGCTAGCGGGAGAATCGGTCGCATCACAGATACGCAGTATTTT. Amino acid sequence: CSASGRIGRITDTQYF.

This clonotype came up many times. DNA of the CDR3: TGTGCCAGCAGCTTAGGCCCCACAGACAATGAAAAACTGTTTTTT. Translation: CASSLGPTDNEKLFF. The chain recombines TRBV7-2 with TRBJ1-4; no reliable D call. Trimming pared 1 base from V and 5 bases from J, leaving 11 bases between. There are 15 residues in the CDR3. CDR1 and CDR2 from the germline V gene are SGHTA and FQGNSA.

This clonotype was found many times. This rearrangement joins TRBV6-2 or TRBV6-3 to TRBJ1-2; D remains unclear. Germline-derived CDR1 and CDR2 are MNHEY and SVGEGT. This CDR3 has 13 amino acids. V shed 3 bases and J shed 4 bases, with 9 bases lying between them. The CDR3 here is CASSYGSSYGYTF. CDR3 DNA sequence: TGTGCCAGCAGTTATGGGTCCTCCTATGGCTACACCTTC.

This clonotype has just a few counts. The CDR3 coding sequence is TGTGCCAGCTCACCACTAGGGGACGGACGGATGAACACTGAAGCTTTCTTT. Protein: CASSPLGDGRMNTEAFF. The chain recombines TRBV18 with TRBJ1-1; a possible D gene is TRBD1 (5 bases). CDR1 is KGHSH and CDR2 is LQKENI in the germline V gene. V was trimmed by 1 base and J by 0 bases, leaving 15 bases between them. The CDR3 sequence is 17 residues long.

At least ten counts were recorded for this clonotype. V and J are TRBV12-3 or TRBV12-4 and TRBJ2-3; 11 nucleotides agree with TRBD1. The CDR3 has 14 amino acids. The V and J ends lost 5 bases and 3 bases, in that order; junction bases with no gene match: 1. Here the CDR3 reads CASSGTGGTDTQYF. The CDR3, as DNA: TGTGCCAGCAGTGGGACAGGGGGGACAGATACGCAGTATTTT.

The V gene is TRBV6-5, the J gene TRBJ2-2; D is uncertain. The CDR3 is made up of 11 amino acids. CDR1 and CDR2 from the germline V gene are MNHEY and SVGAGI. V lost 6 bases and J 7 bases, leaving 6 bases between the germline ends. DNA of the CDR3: TGTGCCAGCAGCTCCTTCGGGGAGCTGTTTTTT. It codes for CASSSFGELFF.

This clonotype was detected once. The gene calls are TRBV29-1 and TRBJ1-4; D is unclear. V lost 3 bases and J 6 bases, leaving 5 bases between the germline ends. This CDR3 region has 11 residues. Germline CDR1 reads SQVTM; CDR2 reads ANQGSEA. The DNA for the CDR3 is TGCAGCGTTGACGAGTATGAAAAACTGTTTTTT. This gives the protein CSVDEYEKLFF.

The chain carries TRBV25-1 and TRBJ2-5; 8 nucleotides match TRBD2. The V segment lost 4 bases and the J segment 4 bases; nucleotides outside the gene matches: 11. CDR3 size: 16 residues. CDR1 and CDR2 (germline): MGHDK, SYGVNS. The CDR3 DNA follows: TGTGCCAGCAGTGCCGCCTGGGAGGGACTAGGAGAGACCCAGTACTTC. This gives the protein CASSAAWEGLGETQYF.

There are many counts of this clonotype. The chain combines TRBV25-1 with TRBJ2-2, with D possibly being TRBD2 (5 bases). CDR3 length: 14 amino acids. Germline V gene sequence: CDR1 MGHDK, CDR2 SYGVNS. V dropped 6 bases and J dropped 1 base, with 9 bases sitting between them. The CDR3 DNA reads TGTGCCAGCAGGTACGGGATGAACACCGGGGAGCTGTTTTTT. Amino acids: CASRYGMNTGELFF.

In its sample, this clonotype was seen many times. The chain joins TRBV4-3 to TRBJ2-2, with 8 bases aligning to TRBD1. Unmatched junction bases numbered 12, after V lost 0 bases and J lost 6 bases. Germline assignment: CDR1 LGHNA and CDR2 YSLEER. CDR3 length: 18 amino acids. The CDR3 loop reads CASSQDAHRGTLSGELFF. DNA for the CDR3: TGCGCCAGCAGCCAAGATGCGCACAGGGGGACGTTGTCCGGGGAGCTGTTTTTT.

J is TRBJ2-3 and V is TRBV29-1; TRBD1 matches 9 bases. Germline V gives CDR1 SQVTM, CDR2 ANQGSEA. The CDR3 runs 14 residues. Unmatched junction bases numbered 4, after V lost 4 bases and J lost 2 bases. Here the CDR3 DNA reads TGCAGCGTTGTAAACAGGGGGCACACAGATACGCAGTATTTT. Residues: CSVVNRGHTDTQYF.

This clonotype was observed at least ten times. CDR3 nucleotide sequence: TGTGCCACCAGTGCCCGCGACGGGGCGAGCTCTGGAAACACCATATATTTT. Encoded protein: CATSARDGASSGNTIYF. The V and J genes are TRBV24-1 and TRBJ1-3, with D perhaps TRBD1 (5 bases). V lost 5 bases, J lost 0 bases, and 16 bases lay in between. Looked up from germline, CDR1 is KGHDR and CDR2 is SFDVKD. The CDR3 length is 17 residues.

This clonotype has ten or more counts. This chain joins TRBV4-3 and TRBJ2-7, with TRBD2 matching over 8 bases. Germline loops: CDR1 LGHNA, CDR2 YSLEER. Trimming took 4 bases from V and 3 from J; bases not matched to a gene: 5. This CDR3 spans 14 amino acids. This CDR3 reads CASSPGAGGYEQYF. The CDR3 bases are TGCGCCAGCAGCCCTGGGGCGGGAGGCTACGAGCAGTACTTC.

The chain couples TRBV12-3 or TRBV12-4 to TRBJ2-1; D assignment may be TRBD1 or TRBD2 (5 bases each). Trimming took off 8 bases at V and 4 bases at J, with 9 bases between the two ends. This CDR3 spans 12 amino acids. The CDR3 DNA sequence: TGTGCCAGCCGGGACGGTTACAATGAGCAGTTCTTC. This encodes CASRDGYNEQFF.